This T cell receptor (beta chain) is from a study of T cells in Graves' hyperthyroidism and ophthalmopathy. This CDR3 is built from 16 residues. Looked up from germline, CDR1 is SGHNT and CDR2 is YENEEA. V lost 1 base and J 9 bases, leaving 19 bases between the germline ends. RNA transcripts yielded amplified TCR beta CDR3 regions. The TCR CDR3 was amplified in a first-round RT-PCR using the HTBI primer set. TCRdb re-derived calls from the multiplex PCR reads in MiXCR, one entry per CDR3 protein. The sample contains hundreds of thousands of distinct CDR3 sequences, around 13% of which appear only once. Ophthalmopathy patients showed a Clinical Activity Score of at least 3, NOSPECS grade of at least 4 and duration under 3 months. This clonotype showed up many times.

The sample comprised blood. This chain connects TRBV11-3 to TRBJ2-1; D ambiguous. This receptor was identified in a woman between 45 and 65 years old with Graves' ophthalmopathy. The CDR3 loop is CASSLVVAVQVREQFF. CDR3 nucleotides: TGTGCCAGCAGCTTAGTCGTGGCAGTGCAGGTACGTGAGCAGTTCTTC.